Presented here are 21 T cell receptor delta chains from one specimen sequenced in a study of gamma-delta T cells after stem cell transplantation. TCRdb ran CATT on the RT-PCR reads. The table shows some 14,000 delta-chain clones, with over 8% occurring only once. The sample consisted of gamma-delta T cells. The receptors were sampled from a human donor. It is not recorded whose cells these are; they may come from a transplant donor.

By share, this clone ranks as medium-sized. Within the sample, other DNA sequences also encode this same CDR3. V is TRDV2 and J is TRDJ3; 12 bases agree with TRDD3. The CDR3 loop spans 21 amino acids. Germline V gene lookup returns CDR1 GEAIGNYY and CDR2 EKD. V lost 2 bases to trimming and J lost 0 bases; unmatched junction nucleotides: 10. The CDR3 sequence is CACDSARTGGYPSWDTRQMFF. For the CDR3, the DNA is TGTGCCTGTGACAGCGCCCGTACTGGGGGATACCCCTCCTGGGACACCCGACAGATGTTTTTC.

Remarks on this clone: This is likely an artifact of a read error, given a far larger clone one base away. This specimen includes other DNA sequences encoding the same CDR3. CDR3 coding DNA: TGTGCCTGTGACATTTTGGGGGACCTTTACACCGATAAACTCATCTTT. The encoded protein is CACDILGDLYTDKLIF. This chain joins TRDV2 and TRDJ1; TRDD3 matches 7 bases. Germline assignment: CDR1 GEAIGNYY and CDR2 EKD. The CDR3 covers 16 residues. J gave up 0 bases and V 2 bases, and 8 bases lay outside the gene matches.

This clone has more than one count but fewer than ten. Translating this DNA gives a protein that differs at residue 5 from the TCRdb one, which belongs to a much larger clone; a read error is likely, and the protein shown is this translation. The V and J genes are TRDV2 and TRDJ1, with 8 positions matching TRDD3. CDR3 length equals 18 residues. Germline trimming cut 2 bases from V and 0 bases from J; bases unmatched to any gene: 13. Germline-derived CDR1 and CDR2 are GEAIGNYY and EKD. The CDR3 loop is CACDIVSPVLGDTDKLIF. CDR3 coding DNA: TGTGCCTGTGACATCGTTTCCCCGGTACTGGGGGACACCGATAAACTCATCTTT.

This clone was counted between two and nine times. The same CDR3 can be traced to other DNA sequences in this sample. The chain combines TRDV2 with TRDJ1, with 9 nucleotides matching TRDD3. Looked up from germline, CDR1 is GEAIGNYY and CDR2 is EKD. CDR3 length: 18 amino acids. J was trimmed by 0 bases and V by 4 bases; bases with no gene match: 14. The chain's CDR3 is CACEPLSWGIEYTDKLIF. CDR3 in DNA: TGTGCCTGTGAACCGCTGTCTTGGGGGATAGAATACACCGATAAACTCATCTTT.

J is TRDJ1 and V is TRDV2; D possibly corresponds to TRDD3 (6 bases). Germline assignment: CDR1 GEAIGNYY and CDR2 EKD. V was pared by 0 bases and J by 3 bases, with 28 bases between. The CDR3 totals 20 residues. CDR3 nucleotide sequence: TGTGCCTGTGACACCGGTAGTAGGCGACGGGGGACGCTAATGGCCGATAAACTCATCTTT. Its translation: CACDTGSRRRGTLMADKLIF.

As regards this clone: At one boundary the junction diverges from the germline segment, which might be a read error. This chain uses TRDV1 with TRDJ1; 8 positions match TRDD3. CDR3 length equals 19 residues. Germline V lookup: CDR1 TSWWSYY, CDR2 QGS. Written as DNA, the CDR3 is TGTGCTATTGGGGAAAGCAGTCTCCCCCGACTGGGGGCCAGCGAAGGACTCATCTTT. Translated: CAIGESSLPRLGASEGLIF.

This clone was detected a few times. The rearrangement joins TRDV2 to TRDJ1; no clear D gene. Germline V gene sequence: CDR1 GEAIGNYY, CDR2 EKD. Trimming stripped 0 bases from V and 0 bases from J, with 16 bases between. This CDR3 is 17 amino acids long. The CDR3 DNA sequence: TGTGCCTGTGACACCCGCGAGTCCGCCAGTGACACCGATAAACTCATCTTT. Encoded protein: CACDTRESASDTDKLIF.

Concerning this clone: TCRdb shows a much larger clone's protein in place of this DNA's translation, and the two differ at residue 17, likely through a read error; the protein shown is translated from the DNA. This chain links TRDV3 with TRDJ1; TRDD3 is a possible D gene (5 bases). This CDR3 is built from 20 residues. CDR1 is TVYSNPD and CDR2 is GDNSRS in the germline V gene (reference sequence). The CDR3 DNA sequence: TGTGCCTTTCCCGATCCTCCCCAAGATTGCGGAGCAGACCACACCGATACACTCATCTTT. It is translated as CAFPDPPQDCGADHTDTLIF. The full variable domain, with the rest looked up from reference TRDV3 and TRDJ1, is CDKVTQSSPDQTVASGSEVVLLCTYDTVYSNPDLFWYRIRPDYSFQFVFYGDNSRSEGADFTQGRFSVKHILTQKAFHLVISPVRTEDSATYYCAFPDPPQDCGADHTDTLIFGKGTRVTVEP.

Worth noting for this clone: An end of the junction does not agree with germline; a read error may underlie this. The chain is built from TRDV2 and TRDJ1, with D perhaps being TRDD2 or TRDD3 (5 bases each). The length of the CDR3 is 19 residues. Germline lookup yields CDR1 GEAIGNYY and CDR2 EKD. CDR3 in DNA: TGTGCCTGTGACACCGTAAGTTCCTGGGTTTCTATCAACACCGATAACCTCATCTTT. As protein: CACDTVSSWVSINTDNLIF.

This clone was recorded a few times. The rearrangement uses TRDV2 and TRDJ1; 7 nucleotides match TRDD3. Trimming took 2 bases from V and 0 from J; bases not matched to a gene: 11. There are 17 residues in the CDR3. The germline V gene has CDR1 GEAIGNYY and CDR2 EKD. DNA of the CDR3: TGTGCCTGTGACAGACGGGGGGATGCGCGGTACACCGATAAACTCATCTTT. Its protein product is CACDRRGDARYTDKLIF.

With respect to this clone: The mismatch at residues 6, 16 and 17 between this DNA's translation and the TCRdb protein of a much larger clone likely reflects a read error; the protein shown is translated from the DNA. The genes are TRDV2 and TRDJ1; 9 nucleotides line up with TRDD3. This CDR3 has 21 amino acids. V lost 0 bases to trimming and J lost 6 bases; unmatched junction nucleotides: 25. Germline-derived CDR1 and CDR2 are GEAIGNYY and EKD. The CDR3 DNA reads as TGTGCCTGTGACACCATTGAGTCCAACCGGCGTACTGGGGGACTCCCCTATAAACTCATCTTT. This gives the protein CACDTIESNRRTGGLPYKLIF.

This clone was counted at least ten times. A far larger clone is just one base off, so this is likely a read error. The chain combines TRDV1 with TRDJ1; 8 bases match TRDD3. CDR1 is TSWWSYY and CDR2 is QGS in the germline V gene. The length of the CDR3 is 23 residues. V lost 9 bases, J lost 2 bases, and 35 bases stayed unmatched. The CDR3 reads CALTGDGPLPTMGDPIETDKLIF. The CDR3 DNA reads TGTGCTCTGACAGGGGACGGCCCCCTGCCGACCATGGGGGATCCCATCGAGACCGATAAACTCATCTTT.

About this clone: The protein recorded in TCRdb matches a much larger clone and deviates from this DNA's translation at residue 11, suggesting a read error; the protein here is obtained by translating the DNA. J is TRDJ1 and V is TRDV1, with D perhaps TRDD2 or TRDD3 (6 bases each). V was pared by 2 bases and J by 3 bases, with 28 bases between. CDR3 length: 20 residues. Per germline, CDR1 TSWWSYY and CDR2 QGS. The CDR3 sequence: CALGESGGSYRDWEADKLIF. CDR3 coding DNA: TGTGCTCTTGGGGAAAGTGGTGGGTCCTACAGGGACTGGGAGGCCGATAAACTCATCTTT.

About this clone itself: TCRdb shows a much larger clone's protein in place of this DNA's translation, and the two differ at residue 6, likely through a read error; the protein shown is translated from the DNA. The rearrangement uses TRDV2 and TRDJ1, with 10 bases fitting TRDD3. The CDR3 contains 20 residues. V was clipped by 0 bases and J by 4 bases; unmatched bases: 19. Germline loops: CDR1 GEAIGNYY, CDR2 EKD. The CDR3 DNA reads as TGTGCCTGTGACACCATTTACCAACTCGTGGGGGATACAACGGGCGATAAACTCATCTTT. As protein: CACDTIYQLVGDTTGDKLIF.

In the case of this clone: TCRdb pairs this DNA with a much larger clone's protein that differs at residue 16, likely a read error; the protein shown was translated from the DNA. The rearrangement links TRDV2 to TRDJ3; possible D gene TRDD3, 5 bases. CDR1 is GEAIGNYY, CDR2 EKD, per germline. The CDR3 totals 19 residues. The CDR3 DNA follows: TGTGCCTGTGACAGCGTCCTTGCCGATAGCTCCTGGGACACCCGAAAGATGTTTTTC. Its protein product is CACDSVLADSSWDTRKMFF.

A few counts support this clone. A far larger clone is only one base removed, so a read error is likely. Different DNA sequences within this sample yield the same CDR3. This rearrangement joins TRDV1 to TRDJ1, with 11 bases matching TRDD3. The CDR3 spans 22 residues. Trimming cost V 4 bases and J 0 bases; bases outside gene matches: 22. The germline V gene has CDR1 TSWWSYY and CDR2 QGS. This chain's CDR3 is CALGAPPMWGIRHFLYTDKLIF. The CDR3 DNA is TGTGCTCTTGGGGCGCCTCCTATGTGGGGGATACGACACTTTTTGTACACCGATAAACTCATCTTT.

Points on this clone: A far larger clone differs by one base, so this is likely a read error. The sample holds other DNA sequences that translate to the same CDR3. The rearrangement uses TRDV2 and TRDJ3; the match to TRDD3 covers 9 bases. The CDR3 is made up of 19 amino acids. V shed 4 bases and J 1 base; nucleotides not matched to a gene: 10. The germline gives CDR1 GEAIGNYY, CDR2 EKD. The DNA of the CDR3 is TGTGCCTGTGATCTACTAGGGGATACGGGGTCCTGGGACACCCGACAGATGTTTTTC. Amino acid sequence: CACDLLGDTGSWDTRQMFF.

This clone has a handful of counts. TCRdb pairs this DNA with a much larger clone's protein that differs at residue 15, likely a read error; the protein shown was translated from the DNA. CDR3 DNA: TGTGCCTGTGACACCATTACTGGGGGACCCACAACGGTTGCCTCCACCGATAAACTCATCTTT. The encoded protein is CACDTITGGPTTVASTDKLIF. The rearrangement uses TRDV2 and TRDJ1, with TRDD3 matching over 9 bases. The CDR3 is 21 amino acids. V gave up 0 bases and J gave up 1 base; unmatched junction bases: 20. Germline V gene lookup returns CDR1 GEAIGNYY and CDR2 EKD.

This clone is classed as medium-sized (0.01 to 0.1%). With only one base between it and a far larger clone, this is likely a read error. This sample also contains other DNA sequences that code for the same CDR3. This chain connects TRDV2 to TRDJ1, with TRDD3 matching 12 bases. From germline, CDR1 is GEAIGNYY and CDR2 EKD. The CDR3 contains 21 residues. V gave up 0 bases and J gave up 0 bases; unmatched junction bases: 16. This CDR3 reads CACDTVTGGYNVTSYTDKLIF. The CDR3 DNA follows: TGTGCCTGTGACACCGTCACTGGGGGATACAACGTGACTTCGTACACCGATAAACTCATCTTT.

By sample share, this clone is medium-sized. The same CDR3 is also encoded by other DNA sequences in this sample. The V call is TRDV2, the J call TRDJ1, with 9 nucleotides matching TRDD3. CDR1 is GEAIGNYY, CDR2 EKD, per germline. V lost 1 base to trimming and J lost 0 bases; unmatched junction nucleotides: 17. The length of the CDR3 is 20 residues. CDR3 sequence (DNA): TGTGCCTGTGACACGATGAATTTACTGGGGGACCCGACGTACACCGATAAACTCATCTTT. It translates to CACDTMNLLGDPTYTDKLIF.

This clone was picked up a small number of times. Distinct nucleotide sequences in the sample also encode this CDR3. The CDR3 here is CACDTVRLGDTTNCDTRQMFF. DNA for the CDR3: TGTGCCTGTGACACCGTCCGTTTGGGGGATACGACGAACTGTGACACCCGACAGATGTTTTTC. The chain joins TRDV2 to TRDJ3; 11 nucleotides agree with TRDD3. Unmatched junction bases numbered 16, after V lost 0 bases and J lost 7 bases. Germline V gives CDR1 GEAIGNYY, CDR2 EKD. The length of the CDR3 is 21 residues.